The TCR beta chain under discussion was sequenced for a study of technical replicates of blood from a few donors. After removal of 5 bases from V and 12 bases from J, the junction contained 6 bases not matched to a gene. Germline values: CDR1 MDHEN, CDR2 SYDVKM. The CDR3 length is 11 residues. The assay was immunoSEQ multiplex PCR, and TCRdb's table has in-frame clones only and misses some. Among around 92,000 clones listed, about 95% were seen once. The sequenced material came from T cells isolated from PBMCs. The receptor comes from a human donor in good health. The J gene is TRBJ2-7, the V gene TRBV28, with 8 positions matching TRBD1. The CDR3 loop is CASSGGQVRYF. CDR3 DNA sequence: TGTGCCAGCAGTGGGGGACAGGTTCGGTACTTC.